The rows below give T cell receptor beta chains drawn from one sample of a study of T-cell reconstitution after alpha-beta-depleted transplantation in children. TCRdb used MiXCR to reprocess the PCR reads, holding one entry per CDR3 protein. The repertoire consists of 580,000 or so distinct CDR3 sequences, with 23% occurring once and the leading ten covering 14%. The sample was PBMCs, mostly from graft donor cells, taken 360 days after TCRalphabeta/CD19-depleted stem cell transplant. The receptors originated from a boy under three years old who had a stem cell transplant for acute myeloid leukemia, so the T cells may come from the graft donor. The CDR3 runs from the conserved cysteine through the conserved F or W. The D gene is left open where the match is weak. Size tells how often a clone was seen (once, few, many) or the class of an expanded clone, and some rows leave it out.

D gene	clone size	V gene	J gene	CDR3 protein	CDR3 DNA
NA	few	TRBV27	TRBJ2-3	CASSTPQYF	TGTGCCAGCAGCACGCCACAGTATTTT
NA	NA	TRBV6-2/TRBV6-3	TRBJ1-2	CASSPGQSYGYTF	TGTGCCAGCAGCCCCGGGCAGAGCTATGGCTACACCTTC
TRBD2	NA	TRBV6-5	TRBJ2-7	CASSYETGLRYEQYF	TGTGCCAGCAGTTACGAAACGGGACTACGATACGAGCAGTACTTC
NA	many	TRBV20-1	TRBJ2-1	CSAYLAFEQFF	TGCAGTGCTTATTTAGCGTTTGAGCAGTTCTTC
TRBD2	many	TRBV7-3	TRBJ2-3	CASSLSSPSGGAGDTQYF	TGTGCCAGCAGCTTATCTTCGCCTAGCGGGGGGGCAGGAGATACGCAGTATTTT
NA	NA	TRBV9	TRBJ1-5	CASSVEGSNQPQHF	TGTGCCAGCAGCGTAGAAGGGAGCAATCAGCCCCAGCATTTT
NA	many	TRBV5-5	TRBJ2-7	CASSFFDPHFRSSYEQYF	TGTGCCAGCAGCTTTTTTGACCCCCATTTCCGGAGCTCCTACGAGCAGTACTTC
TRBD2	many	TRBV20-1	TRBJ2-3	CSARSSSGGYDTQYF	TGCAGTGCTAGATCCTCTAGCGGGGGTTACGATACGCAGTATTTT
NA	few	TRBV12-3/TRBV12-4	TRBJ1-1	CASSSGARPEAFF	TGTGCCAGCAGTTCGGGGGCACGGCCTGAAGCTTTCTTT
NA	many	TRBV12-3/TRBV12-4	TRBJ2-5	CASSLGQSKQETQYF	TGTGCCAGCAGTTTAGGGCAGAGTAAACAAGAGACCCAGTACTTC
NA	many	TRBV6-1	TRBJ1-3	CASTRHLSGNTIYF	TGTGCCAGCACCCGACACCTCTCTGGAAACACCATATATTTT
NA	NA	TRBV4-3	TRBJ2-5	CASSQAGGGGETQYF	TGCGCCAGCAGCCAAGCCGGAGGGGGAGGGGAGACCCAGTACTTC
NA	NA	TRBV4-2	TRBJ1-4	CASSQPRDYEKLFF	TGTGCCAGCAGCCAGCCCCGGGACTACGAAAAACTGTTTTTT
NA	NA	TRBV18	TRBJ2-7	CASSGPEQYF	TGTGCCAGCTCAGGGCCTGAGCAGTACTTC
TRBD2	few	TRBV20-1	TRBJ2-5	CSAPRTSGGTWETQYF	TGCAGTGCCCCCCGGACTAGCGGGGGGACCTGGGAGACCCAGTACTTC
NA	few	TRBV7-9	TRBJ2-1	CASSRAGHNEQFF	TGTGCCAGCAGCAGAGCCGGGCACAATGAGCAGTTCTTC
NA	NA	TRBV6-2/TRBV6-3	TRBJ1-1	CASSYPTVGTEAFF	TGTGCCAGCAGTTACCCGACAGTCGGCACTGAAGCTTTCTTT
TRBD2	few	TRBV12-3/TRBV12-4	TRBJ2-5	CASSSQGLMETQYF	TGTGCCAGCAGTTCTCAGGGACTAATGGAGACCCAGTACTTC
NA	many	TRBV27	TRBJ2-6	CASSPNGEYGANVLTF	TGTGCCAGCAGCCCCAACGGGGAATATGGGGCCAACGTCCTGACTTTC
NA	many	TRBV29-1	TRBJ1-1	CSVDKENEAFF	TGCAGCGTTGATAAGGAGAATGAAGCTTTCTTT
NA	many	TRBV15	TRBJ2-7	CATGTEHYEQYF	TGTGCCACCGGGACGGAGCACTACGAGCAGTACTTC
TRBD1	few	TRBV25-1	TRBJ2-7	CASSELRTGESEQYF	TGTGCCAGCAGTGAATTGAGGACAGGGGAGTCCGAGCAGTACTTC
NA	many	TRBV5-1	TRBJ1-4	CASSPGRYEKLFF	TGCGCCAGCAGCCCGGGGAGATATGAAAAACTGTTTTTT
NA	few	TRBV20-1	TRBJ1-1	CSARDPGSSTEAFF	TGCAGTGCTAGAGATCCAGGGTCGAGCACTGAAGCTTTCTTT
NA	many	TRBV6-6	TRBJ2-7	CASSPPPEQYF	TGTGCCAGCAGCCCTCCCCCCGAGCAGTACTTC
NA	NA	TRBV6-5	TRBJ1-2	CASSYIGGADYGYTF	TGTGCCAGCAGTTACATTGGGGGCGCTGACTATGGCTACACCTTC
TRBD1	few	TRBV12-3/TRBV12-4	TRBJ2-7	CASSFAMGDRGSYEQYF	TGTGCCAGCAGTTTCGCAATGGGGGACAGGGGGTCCTACGAGCAGTACTTC
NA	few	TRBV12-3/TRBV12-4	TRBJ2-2	CASSLRAVTGELFF	TGTGCCAGCAGTTTAAGGGCAGTCACCGGGGAGCTGTTTTTT
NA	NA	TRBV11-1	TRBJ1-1	CASSHKGGGDTEAFF	TGTGCCAGCAGCCATAAGGGAGGGGGGGACACTGAAGCTTTCTTT
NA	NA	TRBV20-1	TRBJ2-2	CSASGRSDTGELFF	TGCAGTGCTAGTGGCAGAAGCGACACCGGGGAGCTGTTTTTT
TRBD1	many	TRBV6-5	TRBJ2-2	CASSSGTVTGELFF	TGTGCCAGCAGTTCCGGGACAGTCACCGGGGAGCTGTTTTTT
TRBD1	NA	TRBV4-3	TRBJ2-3	CASSPNGLTGGTDTQYF	TGCGCCAGCAGCCCAAATGGTTTGACAGGGGGGACAGATACGCAGTATTTT
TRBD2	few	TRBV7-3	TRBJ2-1	CASSLTGLAGVNEQFF	TGTGCCAGCAGCTTAACGGGACTAGCGGGGGTGAATGAGCAGTTCTTC
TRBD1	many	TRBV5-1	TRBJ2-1	CASSYHYRGSGEQFF	TGCGCCAGCAGCTACCATTACAGGGGATCGGGAGAGCAGTTCTTC
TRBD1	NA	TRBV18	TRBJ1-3	CASSPRDRPVRNTIYF	TGTGCCAGCTCACCGCGGGACAGGCCAGTTCGAAACACCATATATTTT
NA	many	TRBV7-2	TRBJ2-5	CASSNGLEETQYF	TGTGCCAGCAGCAACGGACTGGAAGAGACCCAGTACTTC
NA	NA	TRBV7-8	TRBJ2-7	CASSLPVAAEQYF	TGTGCCAGCAGCTTACCCGTAGCAGCCGAGCAGTACTTC